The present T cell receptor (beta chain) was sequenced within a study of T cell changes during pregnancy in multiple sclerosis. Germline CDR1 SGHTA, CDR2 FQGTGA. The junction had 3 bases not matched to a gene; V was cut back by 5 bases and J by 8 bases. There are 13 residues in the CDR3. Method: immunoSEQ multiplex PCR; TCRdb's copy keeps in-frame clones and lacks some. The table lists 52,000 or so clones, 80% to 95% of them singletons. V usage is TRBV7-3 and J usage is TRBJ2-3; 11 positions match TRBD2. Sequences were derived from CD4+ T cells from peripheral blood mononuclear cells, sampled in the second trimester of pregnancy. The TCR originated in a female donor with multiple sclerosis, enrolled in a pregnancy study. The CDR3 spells CASSPGTSGTQYF. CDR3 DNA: TGTGCCAGCAGCCCAGGGACTAGCGGTACGCAGTATTTT.